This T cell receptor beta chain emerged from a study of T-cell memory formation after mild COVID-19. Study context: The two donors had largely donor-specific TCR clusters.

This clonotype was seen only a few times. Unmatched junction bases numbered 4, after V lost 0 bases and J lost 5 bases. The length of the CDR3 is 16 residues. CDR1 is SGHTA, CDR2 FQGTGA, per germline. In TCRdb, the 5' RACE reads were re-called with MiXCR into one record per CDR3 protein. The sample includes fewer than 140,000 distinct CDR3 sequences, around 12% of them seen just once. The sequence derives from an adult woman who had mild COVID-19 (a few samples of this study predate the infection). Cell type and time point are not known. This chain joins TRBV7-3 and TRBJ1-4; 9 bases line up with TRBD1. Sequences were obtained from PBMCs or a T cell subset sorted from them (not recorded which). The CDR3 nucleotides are TGTGCCAGCAGCTTAACGGGACAGGGAAGAAATGAAAAACTGTTTTTT. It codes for CASSLTGQGRNEKLFF. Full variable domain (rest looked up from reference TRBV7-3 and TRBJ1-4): GAGVSQTPSNKVTEKGKYVELRCDPISGHTALYWYRQSLGQGPEFLIYFQGTGAADDSGLPNDRFFAVRPEGSVSTLKIQRTERGDSAVYLCASSLTGQGRNEKLFFGSGTQLSVL.